One and the same sample provided the 22 T cell receptor beta chains below, sequenced in a study of glioma-infiltrating T cells. TCR alpha and beta CDR3 regions were amplified from RNA using iRepertoire nested multiplex PCR. TCRdb re-analysed the multiplex PCR reads in MiXCR, keeping a single row per CDR3 protein. Of under 150,000 distinct CDR3 sequences listed, under 25% are singletons. Sample: glioma tissue, nonneoplastic brain tissue, or PBMCs (not recorded which). These receptors came from a human donor with low-grade glioma or glioblastoma, undergoing nonglioma brain surgery, or in good health (not recorded which).

This clonotype was seen only a few times. This chain links TRBV6-1 with TRBJ2-5; possibly TRBD1 for D (7 bases). V lost 6 bases to trimming and J lost 1 base, with 12 bases between them. Germline CDR1 MNHNS, CDR2 SASEGT. The CDR3 is 14 amino acids. CDR3 amino acids: CASSRGVGQETQYF. CDR3 DNA sequence: TGTGCCAGCAGCAGGGGGGTGGGCCAAGAGACCCAGTACTTC.

Only a few counts were recorded for this clonotype. V and J are TRBV7-9 and TRBJ2-5; D is tentatively TRBD1 or TRBD2 (5 bases each). Looked up from germline, CDR1 is SEHNR and CDR2 is FQNEAQ (reference sequence). V was trimmed by 5 bases and J by 1 base, leaving 14 bases between them. The length of the CDR3 is 15 residues. CDR3 loop: CASSPGTLAQETQYF. Here the CDR3 DNA reads TGTGCCAGCAGCCCCGGGACCTTGGCCCAAGAGACCCAGTACTTC.

J is TRBJ2-6 and V is TRBV12-3 or TRBV12-4, with a tentative D call TRBD2 (6 bases). V was shortened by 4 bases and J by 1 base, with 20 bases between the two germline ends. This CDR3 has 19 residues. The CDR3, as DNA: TGTGCCAGCAGTTCAAGGAGGAGGGGTTTAGGATCTGGGGCCAACGTCCTGACTTTC. Protein: CASSSRRRGLGSGANVLTF.

The chain carries TRBV28 and TRBJ1-5; D is undetermined. The germline V gene encodes CDR1 MDHEN and CDR2 SYDVKM. Trimming took 8 bases from V and 5 from J, leaving 10 bases between them. CDR3 length: 12 residues. CDR3: CASSGPHQPQHF. CDR3 nucleotides: TGTGCCAGCTCTGGGCCCCATCAGCCCCAGCATTTT.

A note on this clonotype: This may arise from a read error, as a much more abundant clone is one base away. The rearrangement uses TRBV27 and TRBJ1-1; tentative D call: TRBD1 (6 bases). Germline V gene sequence: CDR1 MNHEY, CDR2 SMNVEV (reference sequence). The CDR3 spans 15 residues. DNA of the CDR3: TGTGCCAGCACTTCACAGGGTAGGATGAACACTGAAGCTTTATTT. It is translated as CASTSQGRMNTEALF.

Only a few counts were recorded for this clonotype. The rearrangement joins TRBV2 to TRBJ2-5, with D possibly TRBD2 on 5 matching bases. V was clipped by 4 bases and J by 8 bases, with 23 bases between them. The CDR3 loop spans 16 amino acids. Germline V gene lookup returns CDR1 SNHLY and CDR2 FYNNEI. The CDR3 DNA sequence: TGTGCCAGCAGTGGAGGGTATCCGGAGTCCAAGAGAACCCAGTACTTC. The encoded protein is CASSGGYPESKRTQYF.

There are a few counts of this clonotype. Compared with germline, one end of the junction differs, possibly owing to a read error. The chain carries TRBV7-7 and TRBJ2-1; 7 nucleotides agree with TRBD2. CDR1 is SSHAT, CDR2 FNYEAQ, per germline (reference sequence). The CDR3 runs 16 residues. CDR3: CASSLVGGGGYNEQFF. The CDR3 bases are TGTGCTAGCAGCTTAGTAGGAGGCGGGGGCTACAATGAGCAGTTCTTC. The variable domain in full, completed from reference TRBV7-7 and TRBJ2-1, reads GAGVSQSPRYKVTKRGQDVTLRCDPISSHATLYWYQQALGQGPEFLTYFNYEAQPDKSGLPSDRFSAERPEGSISTLTIQRTEQRDSAMYRCASSLVGGGGYNEQFFGPGTRLTVL.

This clonotype has more than one count but fewer than ten. The J gene is TRBJ2-3, the V gene TRBV7-2; no definite D call. V lost 5 bases and J lost 0, with 9 bases in between. This CDR3 has 14 residues. The germline gives CDR1 SGHTA, CDR2 FQGNSA. CDR3 nucleotides: TGTGCCAGCAGCCCTTTGGGCAGCACAGATACGCAGTATTTT. As protein: CASSPLGSTDTQYF.

The chain joins TRBV5-4 to TRBJ2-7, with 7 bases identical to TRBD1. CDR1 and CDR2 from the germline V gene are SGHNT and YYREEE (reference sequence). V shed 4 bases and J 3 bases; nucleotides not matched to a gene: 10. This CDR3 is 15 amino acids long. CDR3 sequence: CASSLPGTENYEQYV. CDR3 nucleotide sequence: TGTGCCAGCAGCCTCCCCGGGACAGAAAACTACGAGCAGTACGTC.

The V and J genes are TRBV5-1 and TRBJ2-5; 9 positions agree with TRBD1. This CDR3 comprises 15 residues. In germline, CDR1 is SGHRS, CDR2 YFSETQ. The V gene end was trimmed by 4 bases and the J gene end by 5 bases; junction bases not matched to a gene: 9. The CDR3 DNA reads TGCGCCAGCAGCCCACAGGGGGCAAATGTCGAGACCCAGTACTTC. Residues: CASSPQGANVETQYF.

V gene TRBV14 combines with J gene TRBJ1-4; D gene unclear. The V gene lost 4 bases and the J gene lost 6 bases, with 9 bases spanning the gap. CDR1 and CDR2 from the germline V gene are SGHDN and FVKESK. This CDR3 is built from 13 residues. The CDR3 loop is CASSRWVDEKLFF. DNA of the CDR3: TGTGCCAGCAGCCGTTGGGTGGATGAAAAACTGTTTTTT.

The V call is TRBV7-3, the J call TRBJ2-3; 12 bases match TRBD2. The V and J ends lost 8 bases and 8 bases, in that order; junction bases with no gene match: 14. CDR3 length: 16 residues. Germline CDR1 and CDR2: SGHTA and FQGTGA. This chain's CDR3 is CASASDSSGGAGTQYF. CDR3 DNA sequence: TGTGCCAGCGCCTCGGACTCTAGCGGGGGGGCAGGTACGCAGTATTTT. The full variable domain, rest sourced from reference TRBV7-3 and TRBJ2-3, is GAGVSQTPSNKVTEKGKYVELRCDPISGHTALYWYRQSLGQGPEFLIYFQGTGAADDSGLPNDRFFAVRPEGSVSTLKIQRTERGDSAVYLCASASDSSGGAGTQYFGPGTRLTVL.

This chain connects TRBV11-2 to TRBJ1-3; no reliable D call. The germline V gene encodes CDR1 SGHAT and CDR2 FQNNGV. This CDR3 comprises 14 residues. Trimming pared 2 bases from V and 4 bases from J, leaving 9 bases between. CDR3 bases: TGTGCCAGCAGCTTACAAACATCCGGAAACACCATATATTTT. Residues: CASSLQTSGNTIYF. Filled out from reference TRBV11-2 and TRBJ1-3, the complete variable domain reads EAGVAQSPRYKIIEKRQSVAFWCNPISGHATLYWYQQILGQGPKLLIQFQNNGVVDDSQLPKDRFSAERLKGVDSTLKIQPAKLEDSAVYLCASSLQTSGNTIYFGEGSWLTVV.

This clonotype was counted only a few times. The chain uses TRBV24-1 and TRBJ2-3; TRBD2 aligns across 9 bases. The CDR3 totals 15 residues. Germline V lookup: CDR1 KGHDR, CDR2 SFDVKD. V shed 5 bases and J 4 bases; nucleotides not matched to a gene: 6. The CDR3 coding sequence is TGTGCCACCAGTGCCGCGGGGGGGAGGTCAGATACGCAGTATTTT. Translating it yields CATSAAGGRSDTQYF.

The chain recombines TRBV20-1 with TRBJ1-2; the match to TRBD1 covers 8 bases. This CDR3 is 13 amino acids long. The germline V gene has CDR1 DFQATT and CDR2 SNEGSKA (reference sequence). The V segment lost 3 bases and the J segment 4 bases; nucleotides outside the gene matches: 4. As DNA, the CDR3 is TGCAGTGCTAGTATGACAGGGGCCTATGGCTACACCTTC. It codes for CSASMTGAYGYTF.

This clonotype has more than one count but fewer than ten. The rearrangement uses TRBV3-1 and TRBJ1-1; no definite D call. V was trimmed by 5 bases and J by 0 bases, leaving 19 bases between them. The CDR3 consists of 17 residues. Germline V gene sequence: CDR1 LGHDT, CDR2 YNNKEL (reference sequence). CDR3 in amino acids: CASSTHHSSTMNTEAFF. DNA of the CDR3: TGTGCCAGCAGCACACATCACAGCTCAACAATGAACACTGAAGCTTTCTTT.

The chain carries TRBV7-2 and TRBJ1-1, with TRBD1 matching over 7 bases. The J segment lost 1 base and the V segment lost 5 bases, leaving 19 bases of the junction unmatched. This CDR3 contains 19 residues. Germline V gene data show CDR1 as SGHTA and CDR2 as FQGNSA. DNA for the CDR3: TGTGCCAGCAGCCCAAGGGTCCAGGGTAGGGGGCGGGGGAACACTGAAGCTTTCTTT. Encoded protein: CASSPRVQGRGRGNTEAFF.

This clonotype was counted many times. The J gene is TRBJ2-3, the V gene TRBV11-2; D unclear. V dropped 6 bases and J dropped 0 bases, with 16 bases sitting between them. CDR1 is SGHAT and CDR2 is FQNNGV in the germline V gene. This CDR3 spans 16 amino acids. CDR3 loop: CASRTVGRTSTDTQYF. In DNA, the CDR3 is TGTGCCAGCAGAACGGTCGGACGCACTAGCACAGATACGCAGTATTTT.

The gene calls are TRBV19 and TRBJ2-3, with D uncertain. Germline values: CDR1 LNHDA, CDR2 SQIVND (reference sequence). Trimming took 4 bases from V and 5 from J, leaving 10 bases between them. This CDR3 is built from 13 residues. Here the CDR3 DNA reads TGTGCCAGTAGTAGTGTTGATGGAGATACGCAGTATTTT. It is translated as CASSSVDGDTQYF.

This clonotype was counted at least ten times. This chain joins TRBV6-1 and TRBJ2-3; 9 bases align to TRBD2. With V trimmed by 5 bases and J by 0 bases, 6 bases remained unmatched. Per the germline V gene, CDR1 is MNHNS and CDR2 is SASEGT. This CDR3 has 16 residues. This CDR3 reads CASSSGTSSSTDTQYF. CDR3 DNA sequence: TGTGCCAGCAGTTCTGGGACTAGCAGTAGCACAGATACGCAGTATTTT.

J is TRBJ2-1 and V is TRBV6-1, with TRBD1 identical over 9 bases. The germline V gene has CDR1 MNHNS and CDR2 SASEGT. V gave up 2 bases and J gave up 7 bases; unmatched junction bases: 9. The CDR3 sequence is 16 residues long. The chain's CDR3 is CASSETWDRVLNEQFF. DNA of the CDR3: TGTGCCAGCAGTGAAACCTGGGACAGGGTGTTGAATGAGCAGTTCTTC.

In this sample, this clonotype turned up once. This chain uses TRBV5-1 with TRBJ2-7; 7 bases agree with TRBD2. Germline-derived CDR1 and CDR2 are SGHRS and YFSETQ. The V segment lost 4 bases and the J segment 7 bases; nucleotides outside the gene matches: 8. The CDR3 sequence is 13 residues long. CDR3 protein: CASSAGDKREQYV. The CDR3 nucleotides read TGCGCCAGCAGCGCGGGGGATAAGAGGGAGCAGTACGTC.